Sequencing of this T cell receptor beta chain was carried out in a study of Ad26.COV2.S vaccination and SARS-CoV-2 variants. Assay: immunoSEQ multiplex PCR; the TCRdb copy retains only in-frame clones and omits some. The sample has 350,000 to 450,000 clones, about 90% seen once. V gave up 4 bases and J gave up 4 bases, with 12 bases separating them. The CDR3 totals 14 residues. Germline V lookup: CDR1 SGHDT, CDR2 YYEEEE. Notes on the study in general: Comparability of non-spike TCR breadth was observed across vaccine and placebo recipients. Vaccinees showed greater spike-specific TCR breadth than placebo recipients. Using TCR breadth and depth analyses may have led to underestimated total T cell responses. Once vaccination had occurred, spike-specific CD8+ and CD4+ T cell responses reportedly showed substantial breadth.

On this clone itself: The target antigen is unknown.

The TCR sequence derives from a human donor who had recovered from COVID-19. The chain carries TRBV5-6 and TRBJ1-3; a possible D gene is TRBD1 (6 bases). The sample here was peripheral blood, taken after recovery from COVID-19. CDR3 loop: CASSATGTGNTIYF. The DNA for the CDR3 is TGTGCCAGCAGCGCAACAGGGACCGGAAACACCATATATTTT.